Below, 22 T cell receptor beta chains from the same sample are listed, as sequenced in a study of blood T cell repertoires in COVID-19 (dated by TCRdb to about 2020). Preparation of the library involved the immunoSEQ multiplex PCR assay. TCRdb obtained this table from immuneACCESS and retained in-frame rearrangements with V and J assigned. These tables miss some clones; where compared with another copy, unresolved V genes account for less than half of the shortfall, and the remainder is unexplained. The sample table shows 320,000 or so clones, and approximately 81% are seen once. The ten largest clones add up to 1.5% to 2% of the sample. The sequenced material came from PBMCs or T cells enriched from blood (not recorded which). Source of these receptors: a woman aged 25 to 39 who had been exposed to COVID-19.

The V gene is TRBV28, the J gene TRBJ1-1; D perhaps matches TRBD1 (5 bases). V gave up 8 bases and J gave up 1 base, with 17 bases separating them. There are 15 residues in the CDR3. Germline CDR1 MDHEN, CDR2 SYDVKM. CDR3 sequence reads: CASLPPQGRNTEAFF. Written as DNA, the CDR3 is TGTGCCAGCCTACCCCCCCAGGGTAGGAACACTGAAGCTTTCTTT.

The chain recombines TRBV11-1 with TRBJ2-3; tentatively, D is TRBD1 (5 bases). Germline V CDR1 and CDR2: SGHAT, FQDESV (reference sequence). The CDR3 consists of 15 residues. Trimming left V 0 bases short and J 1 base short, with 8 bases between. CDR3 DNA: TGTGCCAGCAGCTTAGCGGGGCCCCGCACAGATACGCAGTATTTT. It encodes CASSLAGPRTDTQYF.

This chain joins TRBV27 and TRBJ1-5; 8 bases map to TRBD1. This CDR3 contains 17 residues. The V and J ends lost 5 bases and 1 base, in that order; junction bases with no gene match: 10. Germline CDR1 and CDR2: MNHEY and SMNVEV (reference sequence). This chain's CDR3 is CASSTLTGVLSNQPQHF. The CDR3 DNA sequence: TGTGCCAGCAGTACCTTGACAGGGGTCTTGAGCAATCAGCCCCAGCATTTT.

This chain uses TRBV28 with TRBJ1-1, with 7 bases lining up with TRBD1. The CDR3 has 13 residues. The ends lost 10 bases at V and 2 bases at J; junction bases unmatched: 7. In germline, CDR1 is MDHEN, CDR2 SYDVKM. For the CDR3, the DNA is TGTGCCACCCAAAACAGGGGCAACACTGAAGCTTTCTTT. As protein: CATQNRGNTEAFF.

This clone appeared a single time. The chain links TRBV27 to TRBJ2-1; 9 bases are a match to TRBD1. In germline, CDR1 is MNHEY, CDR2 SMNVEV (reference sequence). Unmatched junction bases numbered 4, after V lost 4 bases and J lost 9 bases. The CDR3 extends over 13 amino acids. CDR3 sequence (DNA): TGTGCCAGCAGTTGGACAGGGGATGCTGAGCAGTTCTTC. This gives the protein CASSWTGDAEQFF.

This clone was counted only a few times. The rearrangement uses TRBV5-1 and TRBJ2-2; 9 nucleotides line up with TRBD1. In germline, CDR1 is SGHRS, CDR2 YFSETQ. V lost 4 bases and J lost 3; bases outside the gene matches: 13. This CDR3 comprises 18 residues. DNA for the CDR3: TGCGCCAGCAGCCTAAAGACAGGGGGAATTAGGGACACCGGGGAGCTGTTTTTT. As protein: CASSLKTGGIRDTGELFF. Full variable domain (missing parts from reference TRBV5-1 and TRBJ2-2): KAGVTQTPRYLIKTRGQQVTLSCSPISGHRSVSWYQQTPGQGLQFLFEYFSETQRNKGNFPGRFSGRQFSNSRSEMNVSTLELGDSALYLCASSLKTGGIRDTGELFFGEGSRLTVL.

The rearrangement uses TRBV11-1 and TRBJ1-2; D gene uncertain. Germline CDR1 is SGHAT and CDR2 is FQDESV (reference sequence). The CDR3 has 13 amino acids. V lost 1 base and J lost 6, with 9 bases in between. CDR3 residues: CASSLEERDGYTF. The CDR3 nucleotides are TGTGCCAGCAGCTTAGAAGAGCGGGATGGCTACACCTTC.

The rearrangement joins TRBV6-5 to TRBJ1-4; D is uncertain. CDR3 length: 14 amino acids. Germline V CDR1 and CDR2: MNHEY, SVGAGI. Trimming cost V 2 bases and J 4 bases, with 8 bases left between them. The CDR3 bases are TGTGCCAGCAGTTACAGCTTCTTTAATGAAAAACTGTTTTTT. This codes for CASSYSFFNEKLFF.

The chain combines TRBV5-6 with TRBJ1-2, with 9 bases that match TRBD1. The CDR3 totals 13 residues. V lost 0 bases and J lost 8; bases outside the gene matches: 2. Germline assignment: CDR1 SGHDT and CDR2 YYEEEE. The CDR3 DNA is TGTGCCAGCAGCTTGGCCGGGACAGGGGGCTACACCTTC. This codes for CASSLAGTGGYTF.

This chain joins TRBV5-6 and TRBJ2-5; 11 positions agree with TRBD2. The trim removed 1 base at V and 2 bases at J, leaving 10 bases unmatched. CDR1 is SGHDT and CDR2 is YYEEEE in the germline V gene. This CDR3 is 18 amino acids long. This chain's CDR3 is CASSLIKGSGGAQETQYF. Written as DNA, the CDR3 is TGTGCCAGCAGCTTGATCAAGGGTAGCGGGGGGGCACAAGAGACCCAGTACTTC.

The chain recombines TRBV27 with TRBJ1-2; tentative D call: TRBD1 (5 bases). V lost 5 bases and J 3 bases, leaving 13 bases between the germline ends. This CDR3 has 14 residues. Germline V lookup: CDR1 MNHEY, CDR2 SMNVEV (reference sequence). This CDR3 is CASSPFGGYYGYTF. In nucleotides, the CDR3 is TGTGCCAGCAGTCCCTTTGGGGGGTACTATGGCTACACCTTC.

This chain connects TRBV5-1 to TRBJ1-2; 7 nucleotides agree with TRBD1. Germline V gene data show CDR1 as SGHRS and CDR2 as YFSETQ. With V trimmed by 5 bases and J by 6 bases, 13 bases remained unmatched. This CDR3 is built from 15 residues. In DNA, the CDR3 is TGCGCCAGCAGTCTCGGAATTTATGGGACAGATGGCTACACCTTC. Amino acids: CASSLGIYGTDGYTF. Full variable domain (outside the CDR3, taken from reference TRBV5-1 and TRBJ1-2): KAGVTQTPRYLIKTRGQQVTLSCSPISGHRSVSWYQQTPGQGLQFLFEYFSETQRNKGNFPGRFSGRQFSNSRSEMNVSTLELGDSALYLCASSLGIYGTDGYTFGSGTRLTVV.

The chain uses TRBV5-4 and TRBJ2-7; D gene unclear. Between the trimmed V and J ends, which lost 1 base and 3 bases, there was a span of 14 bases. This CDR3 region has 15 residues. Germline values: CDR1 SGHNT, CDR2 YYREEE (reference sequence). CDR3: CASSLSGELGYEQYF. Here the CDR3 DNA reads TGTGCCAGCAGCTTGTCCGGAGAATTGGGCTACGAGCAGTACTTC.

There are a few counts of this clone. J is TRBJ1-4 and V is TRBV6-5; D might be TRBD1 (5 bases). This CDR3 has 14 amino acids. Trimming removed 0 bases from V and 11 bases from J, with 13 bases in between. The V gene's germline CDR1 is MNHEY and CDR2 SVGAGI. CDR3 protein: CASSYSGGGVKLFF. CDR3 in DNA: TGTGCCAGCAGTTACTCGGGGGGGGGAGTCAAACTGTTTTTT.

By share, this clone ranks as medium-sized. The chain combines TRBV27 with TRBJ2-7, with 7 bases matching TRBD2. The CDR3 has 16 amino acids. Trimming cost V 3 bases and J 5 bases; bases outside gene matches: 13. CDR1 is MNHEY, CDR2 SMNVEV, per germline (reference sequence). CDR3 DNA sequence: TGTGCCAGCAGTTTTAACCTCGGCGGGAGAACTGACGAGCAGTACTTC. This translates into CASSFNLGGRTDEQYF.

This clone was found a few times. The chain couples TRBV3-1 (or the pseudogene TRBV3-2) to TRBJ2-3, with D perhaps matching TRBD1 (5 bases). Germline V gives CDR1 LGHDT, CDR2 YNNKEL (reference sequence). There are 17 residues in the CDR3. Trimming took 0 bases from V and 0 from J, leaving 13 bases between them. The CDR3 nucleotides read TGTGCCAGCAGCCAAGATTATTCAGGGCAAAGCACAGATACGCAGTATTTT. Translation: CASSQDYSGQSTDTQYF.

The chain employs TRBV2 and TRBJ1-6, with TRBD1 identical over 8 bases. CDR1 is SNHLY, CDR2 FYNNEI, per germline. The CDR3 runs 15 residues. Unmatched junction bases numbered 5, after V lost 1 base and J lost 9 bases. The CDR3, as DNA: TGTGCCAGCAGTGAAGGGACAGGGATATTTTCACCCCTCCACTTT. Encoded protein: CASSEGTGIFSPLHF.

The chain employs TRBV19 and TRBJ2-2; TRBD2 might be the D (6 bases). Germline V CDR1 and CDR2: LNHDA, SQIVND (reference sequence). V was pared by 2 bases and J by 6 bases, with 13 bases between. The CDR3 is 15 residues long. CDR3 nucleotides: TGTGCCAGTAGTATACTAGCGAGGTACCCCGGGGAGCTGTTTTTT. Translated, it gives CASSILARYPGELFF.

The chain joins TRBV11-2 to TRBJ2-3, with 7 nucleotides matching TRBD2. The J segment lost 4 bases and the V segment lost 6 bases, leaving 10 bases of the junction unmatched. The CDR3 sequence is 15 residues long. The germline CDR1 and CDR2 sequences are SGHAT and FQNNGV. CDR3 sequence (DNA): TGTGCCAGCAGACCGGGGCAGGGAGGGGCAGATACGCAGTATTTT. The encoded protein is CASRPGQGGADTQYF. The full variable domain, in which reference TRBV11-2 and TRBJ2-3 provide the parts outside the CDR3, is EAGVAQSPRYKIIEKRQSVAFWCNPISGHATLYWYQQILGQGPKLLIQFQNNGVVDDSQLPKDRFSAERLKGVDSTLKIQPAKLEDSAVYLCASRPGQGGADTQYFGPGTRLTVL.

The rearrangement uses TRBV7-3 and TRBJ2-5; a weak D match, TRBD1 (5 bases). V was clipped by 5 bases and J by 5 bases, with 12 bases between them. From germline, CDR1 is SGHTA and CDR2 FQGTGA. The CDR3 length is 13 residues. CDR3 nucleotides: TGTGCCAGCAGCATGACAGTTACCGAGACCCAGTACTTC. Translation: CASSMTVTETQYF.

The rearrangement uses TRBV5-4 and TRBJ2-3, with 12 bases that match TRBD2. The germline V gene encodes CDR1 SGHNT and CDR2 YYREEE (reference sequence). This CDR3 is built from 16 residues. V shed 4 bases, J shed 10 bases, and the junction held 13 bases outside the gene matches. The CDR3 DNA reads as TGTGCCAGCAGCCTTAAAACTAGCGGGGGGTCCGGCCCGCAGTATTTT. Translated, it gives CASSLKTSGGSGPQYF.

CDR3 in amino acids: CASTSGRDEQYF. The CDR3 nucleotides are TGTGCCAGCACTTCGGGCAGGGACGAGCAGTACTTC. The J gene is TRBJ2-7, the V gene TRBV6-5, with a tentative D call TRBD1 (5 bases). V lost 7 bases and J 5 bases, leaving 12 bases between the germline ends. The germline gives CDR1 MNHEY, CDR2 SVGAGI. The CDR3 contains 12 residues.